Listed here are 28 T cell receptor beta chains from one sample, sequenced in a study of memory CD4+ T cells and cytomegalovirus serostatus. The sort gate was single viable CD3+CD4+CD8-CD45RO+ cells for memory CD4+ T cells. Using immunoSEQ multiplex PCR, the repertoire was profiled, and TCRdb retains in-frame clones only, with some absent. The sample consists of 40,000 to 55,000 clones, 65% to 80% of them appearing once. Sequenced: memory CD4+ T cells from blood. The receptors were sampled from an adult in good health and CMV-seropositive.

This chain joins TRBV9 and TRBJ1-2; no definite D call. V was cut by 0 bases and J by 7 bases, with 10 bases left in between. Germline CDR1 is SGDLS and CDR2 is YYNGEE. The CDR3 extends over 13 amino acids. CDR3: CASSVDPGGGYTF. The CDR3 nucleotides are TGTGCCAGCAGCGTAGATCCAGGTGGTGGCTACACCTTC.

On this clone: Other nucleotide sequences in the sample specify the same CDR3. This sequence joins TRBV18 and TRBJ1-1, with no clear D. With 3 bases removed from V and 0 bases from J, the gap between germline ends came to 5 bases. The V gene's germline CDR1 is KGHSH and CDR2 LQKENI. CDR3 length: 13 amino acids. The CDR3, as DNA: TGTGCCAGCTCACCCGGACTGAACACTGAAGCTTTCTTT. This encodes CASSPGLNTEAFF.

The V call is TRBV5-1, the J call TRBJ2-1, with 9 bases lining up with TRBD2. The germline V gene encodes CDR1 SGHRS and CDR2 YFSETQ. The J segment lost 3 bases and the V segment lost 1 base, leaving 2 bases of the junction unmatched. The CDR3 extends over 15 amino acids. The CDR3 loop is CASSLWRGGYNEQFF. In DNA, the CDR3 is TGCGCCAGCAGCTTGTGGCGGGGGGGCTACAATGAGCAGTTCTTC.

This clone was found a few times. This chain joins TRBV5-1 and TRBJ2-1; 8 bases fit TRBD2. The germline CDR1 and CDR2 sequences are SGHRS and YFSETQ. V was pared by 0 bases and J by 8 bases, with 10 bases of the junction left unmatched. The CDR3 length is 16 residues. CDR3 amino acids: CASSLGPTSAGDEQFF. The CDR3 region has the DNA TGCGCCAGCAGCTTGGGCCCGACTAGCGCGGGCGATGAGCAGTTCTTC.

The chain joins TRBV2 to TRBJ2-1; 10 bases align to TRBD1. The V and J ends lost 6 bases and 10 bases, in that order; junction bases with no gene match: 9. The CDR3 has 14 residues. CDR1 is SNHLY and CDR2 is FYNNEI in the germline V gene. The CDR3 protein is CASRGTGERGEQFF. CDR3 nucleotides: TGTGCCAGCAGAGGGACAGGGGAACGGGGGGAGCAGTTCTTC.

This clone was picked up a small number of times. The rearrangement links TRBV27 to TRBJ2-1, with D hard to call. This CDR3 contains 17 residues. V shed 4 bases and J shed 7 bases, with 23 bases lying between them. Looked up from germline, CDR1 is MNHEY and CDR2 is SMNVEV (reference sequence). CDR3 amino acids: CASSSPLRFGMGNEQFF. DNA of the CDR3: TGTGCCAGCAGTTCCCCCCTAAGGTTCGGAATGGGTAATGAGCAGTTCTTC.

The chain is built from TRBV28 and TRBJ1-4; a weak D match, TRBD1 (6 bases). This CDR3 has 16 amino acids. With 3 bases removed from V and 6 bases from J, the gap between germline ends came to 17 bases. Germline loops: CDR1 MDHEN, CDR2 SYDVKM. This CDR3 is CASSFPNRAGDEKLFF. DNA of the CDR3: TGTGCCAGCAGTTTTCCCAACAGGGCTGGGGATGAAAAACTGTTTTTT. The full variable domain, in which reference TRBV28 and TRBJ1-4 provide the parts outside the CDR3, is DVKVTQSSRYLVKRTGEKVFLECVQDMDHENMFWYRQDPGLGLRLIYFSYDVKMKEKGDIPEGYSVSREKKERFSLILESASTNQTSMYLCASSFPNRAGDEKLFFGSGTQLSVL.

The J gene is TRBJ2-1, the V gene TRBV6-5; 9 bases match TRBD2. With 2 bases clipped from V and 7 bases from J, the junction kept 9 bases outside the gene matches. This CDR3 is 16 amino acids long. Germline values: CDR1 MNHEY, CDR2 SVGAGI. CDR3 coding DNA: TGTGCCAGCAGTTACCTCAGCGGGAGGTCTCGAAATGAGCAGTTCTTC. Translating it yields CASSYLSGRSRNEQFF.

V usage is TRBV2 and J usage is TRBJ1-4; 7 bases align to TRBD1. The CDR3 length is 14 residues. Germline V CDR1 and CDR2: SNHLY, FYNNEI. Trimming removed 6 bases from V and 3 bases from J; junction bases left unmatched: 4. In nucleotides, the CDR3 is TGTGCCAGCAGGTCACAGGGGCCTAATGAAAAACTGTTTTTT. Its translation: CASRSQGPNEKLFF.

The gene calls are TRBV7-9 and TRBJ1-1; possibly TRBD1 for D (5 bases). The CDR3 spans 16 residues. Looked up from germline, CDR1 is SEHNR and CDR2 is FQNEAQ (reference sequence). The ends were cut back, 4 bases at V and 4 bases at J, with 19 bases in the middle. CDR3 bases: TGTGCCAGCAGCTGGGACCGCCGCGGGGTGAGCACTGAAGCTTTCTTT. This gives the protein CASSWDRRGVSTEAFF.

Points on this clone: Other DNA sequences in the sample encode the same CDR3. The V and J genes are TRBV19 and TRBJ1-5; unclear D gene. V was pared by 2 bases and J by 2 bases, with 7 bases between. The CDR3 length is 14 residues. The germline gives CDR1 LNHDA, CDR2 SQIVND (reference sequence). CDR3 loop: CASSIQAGNQPQHF. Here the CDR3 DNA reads TGTGCCAGTAGTATACAGGCAGGCAATCAGCCCCAGCATTTT.

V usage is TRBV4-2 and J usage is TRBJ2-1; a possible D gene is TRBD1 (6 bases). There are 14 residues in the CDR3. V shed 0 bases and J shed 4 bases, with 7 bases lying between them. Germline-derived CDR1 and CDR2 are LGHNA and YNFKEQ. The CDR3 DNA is TGTGCCAGCAGCCAAGAAACAGGGTACAATGAGCAGTTCTTC. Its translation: CASSQETGYNEQFF.

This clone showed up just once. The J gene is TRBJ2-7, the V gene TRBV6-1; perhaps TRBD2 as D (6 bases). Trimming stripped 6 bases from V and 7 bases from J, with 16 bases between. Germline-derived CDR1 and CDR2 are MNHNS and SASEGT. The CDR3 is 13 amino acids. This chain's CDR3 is CASSTGDGKEQYF. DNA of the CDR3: TGTGCCAGCAGCACGGGAGATGGCAAAGAGCAGTACTTC.

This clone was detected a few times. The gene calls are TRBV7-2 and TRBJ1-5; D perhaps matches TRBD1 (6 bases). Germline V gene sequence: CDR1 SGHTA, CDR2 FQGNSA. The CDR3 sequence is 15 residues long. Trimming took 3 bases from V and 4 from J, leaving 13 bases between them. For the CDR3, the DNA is TGTGCCAGCAGCTTCGACAGGAGCTCTAATCAGCCCCAGCATTTT. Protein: CASSFDRSSNQPQHF.

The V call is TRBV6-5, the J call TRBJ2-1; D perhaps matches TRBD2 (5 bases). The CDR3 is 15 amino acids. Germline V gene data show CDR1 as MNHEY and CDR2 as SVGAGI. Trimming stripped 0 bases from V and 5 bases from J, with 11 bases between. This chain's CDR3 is CASSYSKKRHNEQFF. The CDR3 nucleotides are TGTGCCAGCAGTTACTCGAAAAAGCGGCACAATGAGCAGTTCTTC.

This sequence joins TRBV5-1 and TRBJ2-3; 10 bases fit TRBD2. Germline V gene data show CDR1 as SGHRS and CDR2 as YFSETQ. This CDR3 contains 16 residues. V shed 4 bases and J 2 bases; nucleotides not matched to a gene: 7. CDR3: CASSGPLAGYTDTQYF. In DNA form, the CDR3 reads TGCGCCAGCAGCGGACCACTAGCGGGGTACACAGATACGCAGTATTTT.

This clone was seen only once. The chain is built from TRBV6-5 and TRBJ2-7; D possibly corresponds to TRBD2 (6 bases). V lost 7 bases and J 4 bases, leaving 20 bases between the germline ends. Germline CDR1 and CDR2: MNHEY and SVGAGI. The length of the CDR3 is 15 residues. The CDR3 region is CASIPSFGSSYEQYF. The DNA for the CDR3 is TGTGCCAGCATTCCCTCTTTCGGGAGTTCTTACGAGCAGTACTTC.

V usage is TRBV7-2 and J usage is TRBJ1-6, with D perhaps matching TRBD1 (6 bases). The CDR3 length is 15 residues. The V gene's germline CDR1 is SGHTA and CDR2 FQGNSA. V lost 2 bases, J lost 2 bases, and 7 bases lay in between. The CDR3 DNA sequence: TGTGCCAGCAGCTTAACAGGGCCCTATAATTCACCCCTCCACTTT. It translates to CASSLTGPYNSPLHF. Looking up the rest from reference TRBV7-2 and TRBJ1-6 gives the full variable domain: GAGVSQSPSNKVTEKGKDVELRCDPISGHTALYWYRQSLGQGLEFLIYFQGNSAPDKSGLPSDRFSAERTGGSVSTLTIQRTQQEDSAVYLCASSLTGPYNSPLHFGNGTRLTVT.

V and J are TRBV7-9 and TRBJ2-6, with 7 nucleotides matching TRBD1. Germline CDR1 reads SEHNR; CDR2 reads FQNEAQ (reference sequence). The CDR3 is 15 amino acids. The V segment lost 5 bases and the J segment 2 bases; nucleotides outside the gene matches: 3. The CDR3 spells CASSLGQAGANVLTF. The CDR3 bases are TGTGCCAGCAGCCTAGGACAGGCTGGGGCCAACGTCCTGACTTTC.

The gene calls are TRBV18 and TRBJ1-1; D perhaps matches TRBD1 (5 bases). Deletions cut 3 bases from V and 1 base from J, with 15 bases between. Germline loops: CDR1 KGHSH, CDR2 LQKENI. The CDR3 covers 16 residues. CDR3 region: CASSPVSGTANTEAFF. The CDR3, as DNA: TGTGCCAGCTCACCTGTTTCCGGGACGGCGAACACTGAAGCTTTCTTT. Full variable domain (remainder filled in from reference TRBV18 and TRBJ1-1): NAGVMQNPRHLVRRRGQEARLRCSPMKGHSHVYWYRQLPEEGLKFMVYLQKENIIDESGMPKERFSAEFPKEGPSILRIQQVVRGDSAAYFCASSPVSGTANTEAFFGQGTRLTVV.

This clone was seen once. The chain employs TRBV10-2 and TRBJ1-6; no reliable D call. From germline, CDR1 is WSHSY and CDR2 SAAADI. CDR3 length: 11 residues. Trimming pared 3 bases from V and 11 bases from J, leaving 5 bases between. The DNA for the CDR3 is TGCGCCAGCAGTGATGTGGCACCCCTCCACTTT. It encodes CASSDVAPLHF.

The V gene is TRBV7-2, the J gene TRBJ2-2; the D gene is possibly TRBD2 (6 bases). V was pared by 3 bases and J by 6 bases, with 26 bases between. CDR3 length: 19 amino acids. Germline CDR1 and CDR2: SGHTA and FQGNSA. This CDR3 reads CASSFQWGLQPMVAGELFF. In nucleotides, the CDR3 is TGTGCCAGCAGCTTTCAGTGGGGACTGCAGCCGATGGTGGCCGGGGAGCTGTTTTTT. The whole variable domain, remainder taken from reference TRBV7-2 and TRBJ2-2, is GAGVSQSPSNKVTEKGKDVELRCDPISGHTALYWYRQSLGQGLEFLIYFQGNSAPDKSGLPSDRFSAERTGGSVSTLTIQRTQQEDSAVYLCASSFQWGLQPMVAGELFFGEGSRLTVL.

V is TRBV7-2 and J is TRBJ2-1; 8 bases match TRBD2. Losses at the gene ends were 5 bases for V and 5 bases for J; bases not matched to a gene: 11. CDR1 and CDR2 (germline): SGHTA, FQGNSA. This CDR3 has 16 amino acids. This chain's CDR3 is CASSPRSGGFDNEQFF. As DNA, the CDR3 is TGTGCCAGCAGCCCTAGAAGCGGGGGCTTCGACAATGAGCAGTTCTTC.

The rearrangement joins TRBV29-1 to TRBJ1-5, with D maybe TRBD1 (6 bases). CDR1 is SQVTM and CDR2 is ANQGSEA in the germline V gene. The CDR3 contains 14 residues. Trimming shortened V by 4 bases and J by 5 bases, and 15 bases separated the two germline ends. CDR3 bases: TGCAGCGTTGGGGCGGGGGGCGCCGATCAGCCCCAGCATTTT. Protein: CSVGAGGADQPQHF. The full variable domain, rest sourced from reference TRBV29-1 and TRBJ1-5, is SAVISQKPSRDICQRGTSLTIQCQVDSQVTMMFWYRQQPGQSLTLIATANQGSEATYESGFVIDKFPISRPNLTFSTLTVSNMSPEDSSIYLCSVGAGGADQPQHFGDGTRLSIL.

The CDR3 reads CASRKGGVNTEAFF. The CDR3 DNA follows: TGTGCCAGCAGAAAAGGCGGCGTGAACACTGAAGCTTTCTTT. The gene calls are TRBV28 and TRBJ1-1; D is unclear. Trimming removed 6 bases from V and 0 bases from J, with 11 bases in between. CDR3 size: 14 residues. The germline V gene has CDR1 MDHEN and CDR2 SYDVKM.

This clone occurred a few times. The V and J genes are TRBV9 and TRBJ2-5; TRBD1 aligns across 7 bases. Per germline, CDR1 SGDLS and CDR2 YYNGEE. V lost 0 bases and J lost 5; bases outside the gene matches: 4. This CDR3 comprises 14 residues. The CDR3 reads CASSVEVRGETQYF. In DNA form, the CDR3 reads TGTGCCAGCAGCGTAGAGGTCAGGGGGGAGACCCAGTACTTC.

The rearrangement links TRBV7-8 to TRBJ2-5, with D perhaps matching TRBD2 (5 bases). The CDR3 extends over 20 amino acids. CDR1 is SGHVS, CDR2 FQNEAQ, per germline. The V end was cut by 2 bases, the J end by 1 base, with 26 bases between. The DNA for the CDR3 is TGTGCCAGCAGCTTAAGGGCCCGTGGGAGACAATCTAACTTCCAAGAGACCCAGTACTTC. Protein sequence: CASSLRARGRQSNFQETQYF.

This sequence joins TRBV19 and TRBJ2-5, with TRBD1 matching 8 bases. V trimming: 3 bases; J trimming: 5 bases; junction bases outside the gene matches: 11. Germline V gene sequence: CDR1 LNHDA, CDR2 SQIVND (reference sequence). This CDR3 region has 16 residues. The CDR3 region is CASSITFQGAYETQYF. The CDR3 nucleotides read TGTGCCAGTAGTATTACATTTCAGGGGGCTTATGAGACCCAGTACTTC.